Listed below are T cell receptor beta chains from one sample, sequenced in a study of CXCR3-negative and CXCR3-positive naive CD8 T cells. TCRdb derives one entry per CDR3 protein from the 5' RACE reads, leaving out DNA. Its clone listing holds about 120,000 distinct CDR3 sequences. Sequenced sample: naive CXCR3+ CD8+ T cells from blood. The receptors here all came from a human donor in good health. Some clones in this sample may be carry-over from other donors' samples. Both conserved end residues are part of each CDR3.

j_call	v_call	cdr3_aa
TRBJ2-5	TRBV5-6	CASIALRDSQETQYF
TRBJ1-3	TRBV28	CASSLTGSGNTIYF
TRBJ2-1	TRBV6-1	CASSENNEQFF
TRBJ1-2	TRBV20-1	CSAPSENDNANYGYTF
TRBJ1-1	TRBV29-1	CSVETGSMNTEAFF
TRBJ2-5	TRBV10-3	CAISERAETQYF
TRBJ2-1	TRBV5-6	CASSFSTSGNNEQFF
TRBJ2-7	TRBV7-3	CASSSSPGVEQYF
TRBJ2-3	TRBV2	CASRFPLAGVSTDTQYF
TRBJ1-1	TRBV14	CASSRDPGGSAFF
TRBJ1-1	TRBV15	CATSSGTGRTNTEAFF
TRBJ2-7	TRBV29-1	CSVKTPGQGSSYEQYF
TRBJ2-2	TRBV28	CASSFLAVNTGELFF
TRBJ2-7	TRBV6-8	CASSSGCDRGYEQYF
TRBJ2-7	TRBV19	CASRSREGPYEQYF
TRBJ2-7	TRBV6-6	CASSYSSVAGVTYEQYF
TRBJ1-2	TRBV5-1	CAIPEGYGYTF
TRBJ1-5	TRBV4-3	CASSQDWNGYQPLHF
TRBJ2-1	TRBV28	CASSSGRGDNEQFF
TRBJ2-5	TRBV24-1	CATSDLAGGQETQYF
TRBJ2-5	TRBV12-3/TRBV12-4	CASSRGLAGIEETQYF
TRBJ2-7	TRBV29-1	CSVYGPSDEQYF
TRBJ2-7	TRBV5-1	CASSSGTGSHEQYF